This TCR beta chain comes out of a study of blood T cells in healthy people across ages (dated by TCRdb to the mid-2010s). Background on the whole study: In model experiments, template switching captured roughly one uniquely barcoded TCR beta cDNA molecule for every two T cells. Donors of different ages were randomly distributed across sequencing lanes to avoid experimental bias. Two additional independent replicas of 1 million unique cDNA reads from the same blood draw were analyzed for two donors (one aged 18 to 30 and one aged 80 or older). Age-related changes in TCR beta repertoire diversity were measured in the study by deep sequencing normalized with unique cDNA molecular identifiers. The donors were split into four age groups: young (average 16 years), middle-aged (39), aged (62) and long-lived (roughly 77). What the research found in general, with its limitations: Compared with the aged group, the long-lived group had more naive CD4+ T cells, fewer expanded clones and increased TCR diversity, suggesting age selection. Bulk unsorted PBMC profiling prevented conclusive comparison of naive and antigen-experienced compartments. Estimates of total diversity from one million sequenced T cells were regarded as lower bounds and underestimates. There was a strong correlation between observed TCR beta diversity and the percentage of naive T cells measured by flow cytometry. Because the CMV infection status of the donors was unknown, age-related changes in expanded clonotypes may potentially have been confounded. As age increased, observed TCR beta diversity per million T cells dropped in a roughly linear way, and a significant reduction was already evident by age 40.

A remark on this clonotype: The specificity of this receptor is unknown. Base-call qualities are not available, and no considerably larger clone is one nucleotide away.

The CDR3 runs 11 residues from the cysteine to the phenylalanine. CDR3 DNA only is kept here, 33 bases in frame from base 1. Per the germline V gene, MNHNS is the CDR1 and SASEGT is the CDR2. The V and J ends are trimmed by 7 bases and 6 bases, leaving 7 bases between them. Receptor libraries were prepared by 5' RACE. The sequencer listed for this sample is Illumina HiSeq 2500. The second PCR ran for roughly 7 to 12 cycles and used a J-beta primer mix along with a sample-barcoded 5' primer. A unique molecular identifier was introduced onto each TCR beta cDNA molecule by a template-switch 5' adaptor carrying 12 random nucleotides. At least 3 million CDR3-containing paired-end reads were obtained from each sample. First-strand cDNA was synthesized from all RNA with the Mint cDNA synthesis kit, primed by a TRBC-specific oligonucleotide. All cDNA was treated with uracil-DNA glycosylase and then went through a first 18-cycle PCR with the universal primers M1SS and BC2_uni_R. Turning to the authors' computational methods: For normalization, 1 million high-quality reads, each with a distinct molecular identifier, were randomly selected from each sample. Instead of being binned into consensus sequences, reads that shared molecular identifiers were thrown out. MiTCR, run with a Q25 quality threshold and the strictest error-elimination algorithm, handled CDR3 identification, clonotype clustering and error correction. A nonparametric unseen species model with Euler transformation was used to estimate lower-bound total TCR beta diversity. TCRdb reworked the public reads: Q25 trimming with fastp, MiXCR clone assembly, productive beta chains retained. Every distinct CDR3 protein forms one entry, paired with its most common genes and DNA. TCRdb's processing, not the authors', yielded these V and J calls. The sample table records about 1.6 million distinct CDR3 sequences; 30% to 40% of these occur just once. 11% of the sample comes from the top ten.

The approximately 40 donors, aged roughly 6 to 95 years, were systemically healthy Caucasian individuals from Russia. Each donor gave 9 to 10 milliliters of peripheral blood, collected into EDTA-treated Vacutainer tubes. Ficoll-Paque density-gradient centrifugation was used to isolate PBMCs, with at least 6.5 million per sample. Trizol reagent was used to extract total RNA from the PBMCs, yielding at least 5.5 micrograms per sample. For every donor, an aliquot of PBMCs went through flow cytometry to measure the percentages of naive CD45RAhigh/CD27high T cells. Recombination joined TRBV6-1 with TRBJ2-1; a confident D gene designation cannot be given. The sequence derives from a woman between 25 and 40 years old in good health. The sample was blood. The CDR3 region reads CASIGLNEQFF. The DNA is as follows: TGTGCCAGCATTGGGCTCAATGAGCAGTTCTTC.